Each of the 21 T cell receptor beta chains below was sequenced from the same sample in a study of T cells in tumors after PD-1 blockade. Produced via immunoSEQ multiplex PCR; TCRdb's table is partial and in-frame only. The sample lists 30,000 to 35,000 clones, roughly four fifths seen once, with 30% to 50% in the top ten. This sample comprised PBMCs, obtained after anti-PD-1 treatment. These receptors originate from a human donor with basal cell carcinoma.

The CDR3 loop reads CASGTHLNGVPYEQYF. The CDR3 DNA reads as TGTGCTAGTGGAACCCACCTGAATGGGGTCCCCTACGAGCAGTACTTC. V usage is TRBV12-5 and J usage is TRBJ2-7, with D unclear. Per germline, CDR1 LGHNT and CDR2 FRNRAP. The CDR3 extends over 16 amino acids. V lost 6 bases and J 2 bases, leaving 20 bases between the germline ends.

The chain has TRBV7-2 and TRBJ2-4; a possible D gene is TRBD2 (5 bases). Germline CDR1 reads SGHTA; CDR2 reads FQGNSA. V lost 2 bases, J lost 6 bases, and 8 bases lay in between. This CDR3 contains 13 residues. The CDR3 sequence: CASSLSEGNIQYF. CDR3 sequence (DNA): TGTGCCAGCAGCTTAAGTGAGGGAAACATTCAGTACTTC.

This clone has only a few counts. The CDR3 is CASQRETFYEQYF. The CDR3 DNA sequence: TGCGCCAGTCAGCGGGAGACCTTCTACGAGCAGTACTTC. The rearrangement links TRBV5-1 to TRBJ2-7; 8 nucleotides agree with TRBD2. The CDR3 consists of 13 residues. Losses at the gene ends were 8 bases for V and 3 bases for J; bases not matched to a gene: 7. From germline, CDR1 is SGHRS and CDR2 YFSETQ.

This chain links TRBV19 with TRBJ1-1; D unclear. V was trimmed by 6 bases and J by 1 base, leaving 9 bases between them. This CDR3 is built from 13 residues. CDR1 and CDR2 (germline): LNHDA, SQIVND (reference sequence). CDR3 sequence (DNA): TGTGCCAGTAGAGCCAGGCCGAACACTGAAGCTTTCTTT. It yields the protein CASRARPNTEAFF.

V is TRBV6-5 and J is TRBJ1-3, with a possible D match to TRBD1 (6 bases). Germline V gene lookup returns CDR1 MNHEY and CDR2 SVGAGI. This CDR3 contains 14 residues. Trimming removed 5 bases from V and 8 bases from J, with 16 bases in between. The CDR3 protein is CASSTTRAGDTIYF. Here the CDR3 DNA reads TGTGCCAGCAGTACCACGAGGGCAGGGGACACCATATATTTT.

This clone was observed a handful of times. The chain is built from TRBV7-9 and TRBJ1-6, with a possible D match to TRBD1 (5 bases). The CDR3 spans 14 residues. Germline V gene data show CDR1 as SEHNR and CDR2 as FQNEAQ (reference sequence). The chain's CDR3 is CAIPGGSYNSPLHF. The CDR3 DNA follows: TGTGCGATACCCGGGGGATCCTATAATTCACCCCTCCACTTT.

This chain connects TRBV9 to TRBJ2-7; 9 bases line up with TRBD2. There are 19 residues in the CDR3. The ends lost 4 bases at V and 6 bases at J; junction bases unmatched: 23. CDR1 SGDLS and CDR2 YYNGEE come from the germline V gene. The CDR3 sequence: CASSPPATSGYSFPAEQYF. The CDR3 nucleotides read TGTGCCAGCAGCCCTCCAGCGACTAGCGGATACTCCTTTCCTGCCGAGCAGTACTTC. Looking up the rest from reference TRBV9 and TRBJ2-7 gives the full variable domain: DSGVTQTPKHLITATGQRVTLRCSPRSGDLSVYWYQQSLDQGLQFLIQYYNGEERAKGNILERFSAQQFPDLHSELNLSSLELGDSALYFCASSPPATSGYSFPAEQYFGPGTRLTVT.

CDR3 in amino acids: CSVDAGTGELFF. CDR3 bases: TGCAGCGTTGACGCGGGGACCGGGGAGCTGTTTTTT. V usage is TRBV29-1 and J usage is TRBJ2-2, with a tentative D call TRBD2 (6 bases). V shed 3 bases and J shed 5 bases, with 7 bases lying between them. From germline, CDR1 is SQVTM and CDR2 ANQGSEA. The CDR3 has 12 amino acids.

The chain is built from TRBV10-1 and TRBJ2-1; TRBD1 matches at 8 bases. J gave up 7 bases and V 8 bases, and 13 bases lay outside the gene matches. Looked up from germline, CDR1 is WNHNN and CDR2 is SYGVQD (reference sequence). The CDR3 loop spans 15 amino acids. CDR3 in amino acids: CASRRTGGSRNEQFF. DNA for the CDR3: TGCGCCAGCCGCCGAACAGGGGGGTCGAGGAATGAGCAGTTCTTC.

The chain combines TRBV7-8 with TRBJ2-4, with unresolved D. This CDR3 is built from 12 residues. CDR1 and CDR2 from the germline V gene are SGHVS and FQNEAQ. Between the trimmed V and J ends, which lost 1 base and 9 bases, there was a span of 7 bases. Here the CDR3 DNA reads TGTGCCAGCAGCTTAGTCGGAAGCATTCAGTACTTC. Encoded protein: CASSLVGSIQYF.

The chain links TRBV27 to TRBJ1-2; unclear D gene. The germline V and J ends were trimmed by 5 bases and 8 bases, with 24 bases remaining between them. The CDR3 sequence is 16 residues long. Germline CDR1 is MNHEY and CDR2 is SMNVEV (reference sequence). The CDR3 DNA reads TGTGCCAGCAGTCCGAGTATGACGGCCACGCTCGGGGGCTACACCTTC. Its protein product is CASSPSMTATLGGYTF.

The genes are TRBV5-4 and TRBJ2-7, with 12 bases matching TRBD2. V was pared by 5 bases and J by 3 bases, with 6 bases of the junction left unmatched. The CDR3 extends over 15 amino acids. Germline CDR1 reads SGHNT; CDR2 reads YYREEE (reference sequence). As DNA, the CDR3 is TGTGCCAGCAGTCATCCGACTAGCGGGGGCTACGAGCAGTACTTC. It codes for CASSHPTSGGYEQYF.

The J gene is TRBJ2-2, the V gene TRBV5-1; 7 bases are shared with TRBD2. CDR3 length: 14 amino acids. CDR1 and CDR2 from the germline V gene are SGHRS and YFSETQ. J was trimmed by 4 bases and V by 6 bases; bases with no gene match: 6. The CDR3: CASNPGGGTGELFF. CDR3 sequence (DNA): TGCGCCAGCAACCCGGGGGGAGGCACCGGGGAGCTGTTTTTT.

The genes are TRBV5-4 and TRBJ1-2; maybe TRBD1 (6 bases). Trimming shortened V by 2 bases and J by 0 bases, and 8 bases separated the two germline ends. Germline CDR1 reads SGHNT; CDR2 reads YYREEE (reference sequence). The CDR3 sequence is 14 residues long. CDR3 in amino acids: CASSFGQTNYGYTF. The CDR3 nucleotides are TGTGCCAGCAGCTTTGGACAGACTAACTATGGCTACACCTTC.

This clone appeared a few times. The chain employs TRBV2 and TRBJ2-2, with 11 bases aligning to TRBD2. V gave up 8 bases and J gave up 7 bases; unmatched junction bases: 12. From germline, CDR1 is SNHLY and CDR2 FYNNEI. The CDR3 loop spans 16 amino acids. The CDR3 DNA reads as TGTGCCAGCGGAGGGCTAGCGGGGGGCCAGGGCGGGGAGCTGTTTTTT. Translated, it gives CASGGLAGGQGGELFF.

The chain carries TRBV28 and TRBJ2-6, with D possibly matching TRBD1 (6 bases). CDR1 and CDR2 (germline): MDHEN, SYDVKM. Trimming took 6 bases from V and 0 from J, leaving 9 bases between them. CDR3 size: 15 residues. CDR3 DNA: TGTGCCAGCAGCGCGGACAGCTCTGGGGCCAACGTCCTGACTTTC. Amino acid sequence: CASSADSSGANVLTF. Looking up the rest from reference TRBV28 and TRBJ2-6 gives the full variable domain: DVKVTQSSRYLVKRTGEKVFLECVQDMDHENMFWYRQDPGLGLRLIYFSYDVKMKEKGDIPEGYSVSREKKERFSLILESASTNQTSMYLCASSADSSGANVLTFGAGSRLTVL.

The V gene is TRBV6-6, the J gene TRBJ1-6, with TRBD1 matching over 7 bases. Germline V gene lookup returns CDR1 MNHNY and CDR2 SVGAGI (reference sequence). Trimming removed 2 bases from V and 9 bases from J; junction bases left unmatched: 4. The CDR3 is 14 residues long. The chain's CDR3 is CASSYVDRASPLHF. CDR3 DNA: TGTGCCAGCAGTTACGTTGACAGGGCTTCACCCCTCCACTTT.

The CDR3 here is CASRPRASGGQSSYNEQFF. The CDR3 DNA reads TGTGCCAGCAGACCCCGGGCTAGCGGGGGCCAGAGCTCCTACAATGAGCAGTTCTTC. This chain links TRBV27 with TRBJ2-1, with 10 bases that match TRBD2. CDR1 is MNHEY, CDR2 SMNVEV, per germline (reference sequence). The CDR3 runs 19 residues. The V gene end was trimmed by 6 bases and the J gene end by 0 bases; junction bases not matched to a gene: 14.

This clone appeared a few times. The chain carries TRBV6-5 and TRBJ1-2, with D perhaps matching TRBD1 (5 bases). Trimming removed 10 bases from V and 12 bases from J, with 18 bases in between. This CDR3 is 11 amino acids long. CDR1 is MNHEY, CDR2 SVGAGI, per germline. CDR3 DNA sequence: TGTGCCACCCACAAGGGAGACAGACACACCTTC. Encoded protein: CATHKGDRHTF.

The rearrangement uses TRBV7-6 and TRBJ2-5, with 8 bases matching TRBD1. Per the germline V gene, CDR1 is SGHVS and CDR2 is FNYEAQ. The CDR3 covers 15 residues. Germline trimming cut 6 bases from V and 3 bases from J; bases unmatched to any gene: 9. The CDR3 DNA follows: TGTGCCAGCAGATTCGGGACAGGCCTGGAAGAGACCCAGTACTTC. Translated: CASRFGTGLEETQYF.

The J gene is TRBJ2-6, the V gene TRBV7-2, with TRBD1 identical over 12 bases. The CDR3 sequence is 18 residues long. The germline CDR1 and CDR2 sequences are SGHTA and FQGNSA. Trimming removed 1 base from V and 2 bases from J; junction bases left unmatched: 3. For the CDR3, the DNA is TGTGCCAGCAGCTTAGTATGGGACAGGGGGCCTGGGGCCAACGTCCTGACTTTC. Its translation is CASSLVWDRGPGANVLTF.